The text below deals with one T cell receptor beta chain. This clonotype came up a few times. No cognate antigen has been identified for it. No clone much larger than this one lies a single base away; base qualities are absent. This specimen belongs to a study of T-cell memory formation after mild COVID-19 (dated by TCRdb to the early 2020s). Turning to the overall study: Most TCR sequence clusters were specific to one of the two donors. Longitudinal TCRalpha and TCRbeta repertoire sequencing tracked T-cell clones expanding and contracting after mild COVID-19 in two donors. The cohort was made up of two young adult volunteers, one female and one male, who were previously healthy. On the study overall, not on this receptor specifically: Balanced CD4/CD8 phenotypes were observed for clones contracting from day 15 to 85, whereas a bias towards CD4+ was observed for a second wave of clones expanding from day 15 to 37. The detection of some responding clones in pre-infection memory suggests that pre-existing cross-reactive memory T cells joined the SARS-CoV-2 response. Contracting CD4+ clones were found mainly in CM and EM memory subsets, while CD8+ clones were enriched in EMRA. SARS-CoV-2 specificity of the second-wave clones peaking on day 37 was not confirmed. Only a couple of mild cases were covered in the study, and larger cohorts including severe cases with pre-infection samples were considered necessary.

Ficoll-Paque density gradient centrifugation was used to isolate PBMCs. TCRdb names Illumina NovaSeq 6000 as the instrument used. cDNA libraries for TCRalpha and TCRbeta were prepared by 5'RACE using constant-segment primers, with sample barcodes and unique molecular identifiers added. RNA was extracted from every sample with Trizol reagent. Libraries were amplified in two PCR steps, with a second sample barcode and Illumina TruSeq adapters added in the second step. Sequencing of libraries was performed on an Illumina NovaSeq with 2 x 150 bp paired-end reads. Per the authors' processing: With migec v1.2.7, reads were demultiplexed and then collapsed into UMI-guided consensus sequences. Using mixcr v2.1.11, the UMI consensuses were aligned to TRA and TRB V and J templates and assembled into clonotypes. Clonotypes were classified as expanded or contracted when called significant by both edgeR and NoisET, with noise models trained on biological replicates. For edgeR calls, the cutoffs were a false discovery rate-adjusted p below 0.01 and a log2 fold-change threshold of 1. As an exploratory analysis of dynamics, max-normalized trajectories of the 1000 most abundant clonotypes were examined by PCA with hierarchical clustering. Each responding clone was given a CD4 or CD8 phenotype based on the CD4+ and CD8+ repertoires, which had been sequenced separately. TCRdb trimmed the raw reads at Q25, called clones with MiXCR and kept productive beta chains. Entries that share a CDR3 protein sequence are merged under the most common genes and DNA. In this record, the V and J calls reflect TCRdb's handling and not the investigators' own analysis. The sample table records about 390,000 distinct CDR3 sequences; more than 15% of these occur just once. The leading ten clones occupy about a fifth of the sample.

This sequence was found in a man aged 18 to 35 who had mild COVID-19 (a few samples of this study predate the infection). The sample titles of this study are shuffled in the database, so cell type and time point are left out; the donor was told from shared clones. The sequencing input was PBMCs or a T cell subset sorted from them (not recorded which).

Here the CDR3 is given as CASSFGRATSGNTIYF. The DNA reads TGTGCCAGCAGCTTCGGCAGGGCCACCTCTGGAAACACCATATATTTT. In this chain, TRBV7-9 is recombined with TRBJ1-3; the D segment could be TRBD1, given 5 matching bases. The trim is 3 bases for V and 0 bases for J, with a gap of 12 bases between the germline ends. From cysteine to phenylalanine, the CDR3 is 16 amino acids long. Here the CDR3 DNA is all that survives: 48 bases in frame from base 1. The germline V gene (reference sequence) provides CDR1 SEHNR and CDR2 FQNEAQ.